Listed below are T cell receptor beta chains from one sample, sequenced in a study of blood T cell repertoires in COVID-19. Here immunoSEQ multiplex PCR was the method, and the copy in TCRdb shows in-frame clones only, minus some. This sample yields a few hundred thousand clones, of which more than 85% are seen a single time; about 3% belongs to the top ten. Sample: peripheral blood. Every receptor here comes from a human donor in a cohort sampled during active COVID-19. CDR3s include the opening cysteine and the closing phenylalanine or tryptophan. D genes are given only for firm matches. Not every row has a clone size; where given, it reads once, few, many or a size class.

v_call	clone_size	j_call	d_call	cdr3_aa	cdr3_nt
TRBV5-1	NA	TRBJ2-3	TRBD2	CTSILGTSGNTDTQYF	TGCACCAGCATCCTCGGGACTAGCGGCAACACAGATACGCAGTATTTT
TRBV6-5	NA	TRBJ1-4	NA	CASSTNPSHEKLFF	TGTGCCAGCAGTACAAATCCATCCCACGAAAAACTGTTTTTT
TRBV2	once	TRBJ2-3	TRBD2	CASSGLAAFTDTQYF	TGTGCCAGCAGCGGACTAGCGGCCTTCACAGATACGCAGTATTTT
TRBV11-2	NA	TRBJ1-1	NA	CASSSLGRGTEAFF	TGTGCCAGCAGCTCCCTCGGCCGGGGCACTGAAGCTTTCTTT
TRBV6-5	NA	TRBJ1-3	TRBD1	CASRPDRDSGNTIYF	TGTGCCAGCAGACCCGACAGGGACTCTGGAAACACCATATATTTT
TRBV7-2	NA	TRBJ1-1	TRBD1	CASSYGTVPNTEAFF	TGTGCCAGCAGCTACGGGACAGTTCCTAACACTGAAGCTTTCTTT
TRBV6-5	NA	TRBJ1-2	TRBD1	CASSSGQGGNYGYTF	TGTGCCAGCAGTTCCGGACAGGGTGGTAACTATGGCTACACCTTC
TRBV11-2	NA	TRBJ2-1	TRBD1	CASRLSRGPSYNEQFF	TGTGCCAGCAGACTAAGCAGGGGGCCCTCCTACAATGAGCAGTTCTTC
TRBV5-1	NA	TRBJ2-5	TRBD1	CASTRGREETQYF	TGCGCCAGCACAAGGGGGCGGGAAGAGACCCAGTACTTC
TRBV5-5	NA	TRBJ2-3	TRBD2	CASSLRIAGATDTQYF	TGTGCCAGCAGCTTGAGAATAGCGGGGGCAACGGATACGCAGTATTTT
TRBV7-2	NA	TRBJ1-4	NA	CASSPRVTTNEKLFF	TGTGCCAGCAGCCCCAGGGTAACAACTAATGAAAAACTGTTTTTT
TRBV18	NA	TRBJ2-1	TRBD1	CASSPDRGRFF	TGTGCCAGCTCACCTGACAGGGGGCGGTTCTTC
TRBV6-6	NA	TRBJ1-4	NA	CASTRQDTTNEKLFF	TGTGCCAGCACCCGACAGGATACAACTAATGAAAAACTGTTTTTT
TRBV11-2	once	TRBJ1-1	TRBD1	CASSFLDRGDTEAFF	TGTGCCAGCAGCTTTTTGGACAGGGGTGACACTGAAGCTTTCTTT
TRBV20-1	few	TRBJ2-7	NA	CSASGQYEQYF	TGCAGTGCTAGCGGACAGTACGAGCAGTACTTC
TRBV3-1/TRBV3-2	NA	TRBJ2-7	TRBD1	CASSHRGVGQGASYEQYF	TGTGCCAGCAGCCACCGAGGGGTTGGACAGGGGGCCTCCTACGAGCAGTACTTC
TRBV5-1	NA	TRBJ2-7	NA	CASSLGDRDTTREQYF	TGCGCCAGCAGCTTGGGGGACCGGGACACCACCCGCGAGCAGTACTTC
TRBV19	NA	TRBJ1-4	NA	CASSLDSAGEKLFF	TGTGCCAGTAGTCTGGACAGTGCCGGTGAAAAACTGTTTTTT
TRBV10-3	NA	TRBJ1-1	NA	CAISEDTRGLENTEAFF	TGTGCCATCAGTGAGGACACCCGGGGATTGGAGAACACTGAAGCTTTCTTT
TRBV20-1	NA	TRBJ2-2	NA	CSAQGPGELFF	TGCAGTGCCCAGGGGCCCGGGGAGCTGTTTTTT
TRBV5-1	once	TRBJ2-1	NA	CASTTDRLMGDEQFF	TGCGCCAGCACCACCGACCGGCTAATGGGCGATGAGCAGTTCTTC
TRBV4-2	NA	TRBJ2-6	NA	CASSQDQDSGANVLTF	TGTGCCAGCAGCCAAGATCAGGACTCTGGGGCCAACGTCCTGACTTTC
TRBV19	NA	TRBJ1-1	NA	CATTKGRGARSTEAFF	TGTGCCACCACAAAAGGTCGGGGGGCGCGTTCCACTGAAGCTTTCTTT
TRBV24-1	NA	TRBJ2-5	TRBD2	CATSERGLAGAQETQYF	TGTGCCACCAGTGAGAGGGGACTAGCGGGGGCCCAAGAGACCCAGTACTTC
TRBV15	NA	TRBJ1-5	NA	CATSRDHFPQPQHF	TGTGCCACCAGCAGAGATCATTTTCCCCAGCCCCAGCATTTT
TRBV5-1	few	TRBJ2-7	NA	CASSLGSGISYEQYF	TGCGCCAGCAGCTTGGGGTCAGGGATTTCCTACGAGCAGTACTTC
TRBV6-1	once	TRBJ1-1	NA	CASSLPSGTEAFF	TGTGCCAGCAGTCTACCTTCGGGTACTGAAGCTTTCTTT
TRBV28	NA	TRBJ1-1	TRBD1	CASSSGQVREAFF	TGTGCCAGCAGCTCCGGACAGGTTCGAGAAGCTTTCTTT
TRBV7-2	NA	TRBJ2-3	TRBD2	CASSATSGGARDTQYF	TGTGCCAGCAGCGCGACTAGCGGGGGGGCGAGAGATACGCAGTATTTT
TRBV30	NA	TRBJ1-1	TRBD1	CAWSVQGAPEAFF	TGTGCCTGGAGTGTACAGGGGGCTCCTGAAGCTTTCTTT
TRBV20-1	NA	TRBJ2-5	TRBD2	CSASTSGRLETQYF	TGCAGTGCTAGTACTAGCGGGAGATTAGAGACCCAGTACTTC
TRBV14	NA	TRBJ2-3	NA	CASSQVGSTDTQYF	TGTGCCAGCAGCCAGGTCGGGTCCACAGATACGCAGTATTTT
TRBV5-1	NA	TRBJ1-2	NA	CASSLVPAGGYGYTF	TGCGCCAGCAGCTTGGTCCCTGCGGGGGGCTATGGCTACACCTTC
TRBV7-8	NA	TRBJ2-6	NA	CASSSGTPGLGKAGANVLTF	TGTGCCAGCAGCTCCGGGACACCGGGATTAGGAAAAGCTGGGGCCAACGTCCTGACTTTC
TRBV7-9	NA	TRBJ2-3	TRBD2	CASSLVVLAGDTQYF	TGTGCCAGCAGCTTAGTGGTCCTAGCGGGGGATACGCAGTATTTT